The T cell receptor beta chain under discussion was sequenced for a study of shared clonotypes between healthy human individuals. Study-wide background: Donors had three CD4 naive, three CD4 memory, two CD8 naive and one CD8 memory plate apiece. Study-wide results and caveats: On the whole, naive subsets had larger estimated richness than memory subsets had.

The length of the CDR3 is 14 residues. Trimming took 5 bases from V and 5 from J; bases not matched to a gene: 6. The germline gives CDR1 LNHNV, CDR2 YYDKDF (reference sequence). It was across several immunoSEQ plates that each subset's genomic DNA was evenly split. TCRdb's copy holds only in-frame clones and misses some; the assay was immunoSEQ multiplex PCR. The data show approximately 720,000 clones, with more than 70% seen just once and 1.8% held by the top ten. In the case of this clone: Its antigen is still unknown.

None of the donors, who were healthy HIV-negative adults, had recently had acute infections or vaccinations. Sequences were obtained from memory CD4+ T cells sorted from blood. Stated subset: CD45RA-negative fraction. The chain carries TRBV15 and TRBJ1-5, with TRBD1 matching over 7 bases. The clonotype was recovered from a woman aged 25 to 39 in good health. CDR3: CATSPRQGHQPQHF. For the CDR3, the DNA is TGTGCCACCAGCCCCCGACAGGGACATCAGCCCCAGCATTTT.